This T cell receptor beta chain is from a study of regulatory T cells in long-lasting Graves disease. Findings of the study overall: TRBV28, TRBJ1-2 and TRBJ2-5 were favored in persistent disease. Investigators studied peripheral blood only, not thyroid tissue. Graves' patients with persistent disease showed TCR diversity lower than patients newly diagnosed.

Both iRepertoire HTBI primers and Arm-PCR of CDR3 regions were used to build the TCR beta libraries. A single record per CDR3 protein comes from TCRdb applying MiXCR to the multiplex PCR reads. Of over 350,000 distinct CDR3 sequences in the sample, about 15% were seen once. Described time point: newly diagnosed GD, antithyroid drugs for less than 3 months. PBMC RNA was the source of the TCR library. The germline gives CDR1 GTSNPN, CDR2 SVGIG (reference sequence). The V segment lost 4 bases and the J segment 0 bases; nucleotides outside the gene matches: 4. This CDR3 region has 15 residues. This clonotype appeared many times. Its antigen is undetermined. These data also featured in a second study, about T cells in Graves' hyperthyroidism and ophthalmopathy. That paper states: Patients were aged 18 to 65, had disease duration under 2 months, and had newly diagnosed hyperthyroidism.

The sequences come from peripheral blood mononuclear cells (PBMCs), collected at new diagnosis, from a patient treated with antithyroid drugs. The source is a woman aged 40 to 49 with Graves disease. The chain links TRBV30 to TRBJ2-3, with 10 bases matching TRBD1. The CDR3 sequence: CAWTPGQGSTDTQYF. CDR3 DNA: TGTGCCTGGACACCGGGACAGGGGAGCACAGATACGCAGTATTTT. The full variable domain, rest sourced from reference TRBV30 and TRBJ2-3, is SQTIHQWPATLVQPVGSPLSLECTVEGTSNPNLYWYRQAAGRGLQLLFYSVGIGQISSEVPQNLSASRPQDRQFILSSKKLLLSDSGFYLCAWTPGQGSTDTQYFGPGTRLTVL.